The clone carrying this T cell receptor beta chain was picked up a small number of times. Its antigen remains unidentified. Using its own MiXCR run on the reads, TCRdb lists one record per CDR3 protein. The table lists 360,000 or so distinct CDR3 sequences, approximately 30% of them singletons. The CDR3 is 16 residues long. Trimming removed 7 bases from V and 4 bases from J; junction bases left unmatched: 8. The germline CDR1 and CDR2 sequences are SGHTA and FQGNSA. This sample is part of a study of T cell repertoires in cytomegalovirus infection. The clonotype was recovered from a human donor in good health (CMV status not recorded). Some clones in this sample may be carry-over from other donors' samples. The chain combines TRBV7-2 with TRBJ2-3; 13 bases are shared with TRBD2. The specimen comprised cultured PBMCs, sampled from culture after CMV antigen stimulation. The CDR3 sequence is CASMIGLAGVADTQYF. The CDR3 nucleotides read TGTGCCAGCATGATAGGACTAGCGGGAGTGGCAGATACGCAGTATTTT.